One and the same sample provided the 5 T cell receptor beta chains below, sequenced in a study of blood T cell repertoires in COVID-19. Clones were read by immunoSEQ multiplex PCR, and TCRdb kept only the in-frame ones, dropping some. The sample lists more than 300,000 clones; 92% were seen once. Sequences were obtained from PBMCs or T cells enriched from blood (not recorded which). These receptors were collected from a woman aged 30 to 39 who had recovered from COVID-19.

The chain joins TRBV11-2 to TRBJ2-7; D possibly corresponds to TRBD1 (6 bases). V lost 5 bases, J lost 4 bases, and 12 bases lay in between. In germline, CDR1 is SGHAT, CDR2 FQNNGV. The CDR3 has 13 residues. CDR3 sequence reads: CASSQHRVYEQYF. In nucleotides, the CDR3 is TGTGCCAGCAGCCAGCACAGGGTTTACGAGCAGTACTTC.

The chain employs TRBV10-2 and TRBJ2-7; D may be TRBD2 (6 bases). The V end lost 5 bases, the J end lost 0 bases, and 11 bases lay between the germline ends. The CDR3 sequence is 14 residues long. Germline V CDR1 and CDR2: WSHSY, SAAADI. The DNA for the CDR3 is TGCGCCAGCAGTAGGACTACCAGCTCCTACGAGCAGTACTTC. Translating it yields CASSRTTSSYEQYF.

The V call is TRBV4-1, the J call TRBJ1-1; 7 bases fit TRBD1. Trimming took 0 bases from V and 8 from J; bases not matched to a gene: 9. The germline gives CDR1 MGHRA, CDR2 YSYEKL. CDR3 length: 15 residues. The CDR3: CASSQDEGARREAFF. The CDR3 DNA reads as TGCGCCAGCAGCCAAGATGAGGGGGCCCGGCGGGAAGCTTTCTTT.

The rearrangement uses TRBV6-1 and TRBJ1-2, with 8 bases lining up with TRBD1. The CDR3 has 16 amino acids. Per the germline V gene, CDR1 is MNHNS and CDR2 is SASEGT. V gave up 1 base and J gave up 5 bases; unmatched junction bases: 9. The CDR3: CASSEGRTGLRYGYTF. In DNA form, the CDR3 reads TGTGCCAGCAGTGAAGGAAGGACAGGGCTGAGGTATGGCTACACCTTC.

The CDR3 is CATSRDQPGYEQYF. CDR3 nucleotide sequence: TGTGCCACCAGCAGAGACCAGCCAGGGTACGAGCAGTACTTC. This chain connects TRBV15 to TRBJ2-7, with D possibly matching TRBD1 (5 bases). CDR1 and CDR2 from the germline V gene are LNHNV and YYDKDF (reference sequence). The CDR3 has 14 amino acids. The V end lost 0 bases, the J end lost 4 bases, and 10 bases lay between the germline ends.